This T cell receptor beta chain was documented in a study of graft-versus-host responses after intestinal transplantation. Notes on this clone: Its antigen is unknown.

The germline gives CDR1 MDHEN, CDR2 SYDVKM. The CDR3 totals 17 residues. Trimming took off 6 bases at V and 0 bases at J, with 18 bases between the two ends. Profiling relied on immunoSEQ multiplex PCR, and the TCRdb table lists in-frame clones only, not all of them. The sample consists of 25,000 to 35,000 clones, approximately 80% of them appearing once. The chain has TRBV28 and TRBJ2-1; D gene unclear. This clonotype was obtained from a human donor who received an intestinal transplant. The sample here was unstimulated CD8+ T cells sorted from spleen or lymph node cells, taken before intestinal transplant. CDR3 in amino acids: CASSPRGFSSSYNEQFF. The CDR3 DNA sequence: TGTGCCAGCAGCCCAAGAGGCTTTTCAAGCTCCTACAATGAGCAGTTCTTC.